The 16 T cell receptor beta chains below were found in one sample sequenced in a study of shared clonotypes between healthy human individuals. Sequenced by immunoSEQ multiplex PCR; TCRdb stores in-frame clones only, minus some. This table holds over 800,000 clones, approximately 92% found once. The naive CD8 population came from CD45RO-negative cells selected for CCR7, without terminally differentiated effector memory CD45RA+ cells. What was sequenced was naive CD8+ T cells sorted from blood. Every receptor here comes from a man aged 25-45 years in good health.

This clone was observed once. The J gene is TRBJ2-5, the V gene TRBV27; a weak D match, TRBD2 (5 bases). Germline V gives CDR1 MNHEY, CDR2 SMNVEV (reference sequence). This CDR3 contains 15 residues. V was shortened by 6 bases and J by 0 bases, with 14 bases between the two germline ends. CDR3 region: CASSSFEGNQETQYF. In DNA, the CDR3 is TGTGCCAGCAGCTCTTTTGAGGGAAACCAAGAGACCCAGTACTTC.

The J gene is TRBJ2-7, the V gene TRBV11-2; TRBD1 aligns across 8 bases. The CDR3 is 15 residues long. J was trimmed by 0 bases and V by 4 bases; bases with no gene match: 5. Germline values: CDR1 SGHAT, CDR2 FQNNGV. The chain's CDR3 is CASSYRQGTSYEQYF. As DNA, the CDR3 is TGTGCCAGCAGCTATAGACAGGGGACCTCCTACGAGCAGTACTTC.

CDR3 in amino acids: CASSSLGETQYF. As DNA, the CDR3 is TGTGCCAGCAGCTCCCTGGGGGAGACCCAGTACTTC. The chain links TRBV11-3 to TRBJ2-5; D unresolved. CDR1 is SGHNT, CDR2 YENEEA, per germline. The CDR3 is 12 residues long. Trimming pared 4 bases from V and 5 bases from J, leaving 8 bases between.

The count of this clone is one. The chain uses TRBV27 and TRBJ2-7, with D perhaps TRBD1 (6 bases). Trimming removed 5 bases from V and 4 bases from J, with 24 bases in between. Per germline, CDR1 MNHEY and CDR2 SMNVEV (reference sequence). The CDR3 has 17 residues. In DNA form, the CDR3 reads TGTGCCAGCAGTCCCCTCTCCACACAGGGCTTGGAATACGAGCAGTACTTC. Its translation: CASSPLSTQGLEYEQYF.

This clone appeared once. The V gene is TRBV11-2, the J gene TRBJ2-2; the D call may be TRBD1 or TRBD2 (5 bases each). Trimming removed 0 bases from V and 5 bases from J, with 13 bases in between. CDR3 length equals 16 residues. CDR1 is SGHAT, CDR2 FQNNGV, per germline. The CDR3 region is CASSLDPGLGTGELFF. DNA of the CDR3: TGTGCCAGCAGCTTAGATCCGGGGCTAGGAACCGGGGAGCTGTTTTTT.

V gene TRBV28 combines with J gene TRBJ2-2; 11 bases line up with TRBD1. Looked up from germline, CDR1 is MDHEN and CDR2 is SYDVKM. The CDR3 contains 13 residues. V shed 10 bases, J shed 7 bases, and the junction held 5 bases outside the gene matches. The CDR3 nucleotides are TGTGCCACCGGGGGACAGGGGGTCGGGGAGCTGTTTTTT. It codes for CATGGQGVGELFF.

The V call is TRBV28, the J call TRBJ1-5; D call uncertain. V dropped 3 bases and J dropped 3 bases, with 9 bases sitting between them. The length of the CDR3 is 14 residues. Germline lookup yields CDR1 MDHEN and CDR2 SYDVKM. The CDR3 DNA sequence: TGTGCCAGCAGTTTTGAACCGTACAATCAGCCCCAGCATTTT. Encoded protein: CASSFEPYNQPQHF.

J is TRBJ2-3 and V is TRBV25-1, with D possibly matching TRBD1 (8 bases). Looked up from germline, CDR1 is MGHDK and CDR2 is SYGVNS. The V end lost 11 bases, the J end lost 3 bases, and 15 bases lay between the germline ends. CDR3 size: 13 residues. The CDR3 DNA reads TGTGCCGCTCAACAGGGGGGGACAGATACGCAGTATTTT. Residues: CAAQQGGTDTQYF.

The gene calls are TRBV2 and TRBJ1-5, with D perhaps matching TRBD1 (5 bases). Per the germline V gene, CDR1 is SNHLY and CDR2 is FYNNEI. This CDR3 is 15 amino acids long. With 7 bases removed from V and 0 bases from J, the gap between germline ends came to 13 bases. In DNA form, the CDR3 reads TGTGCCAGCACGGGCAGGGAAAATAGCAATCAGCCCCAGCATTTT. Encoded protein: CASTGRENSNQPQHF. The whole variable domain, remainder taken from reference TRBV2 and TRBJ1-5, is EPEVTQTPSHQVTQMGQEVILRCVPISNHLYFYWYRQILGQKVEFLVSFYNNEISEKSEIFDDQFSVERPDGSNFTLKIRSTKLEDSAMYFCASTGRENSNQPQHFGDGTRLSIL.

This chain connects TRBV15 to TRBJ2-3; 9 positions match TRBD2. The trim removed 0 bases at V and 2 bases at J, leaving 6 bases unmatched. Germline lookup yields CDR1 LNHNV and CDR2 YYDKDF (reference sequence). The CDR3 runs to 17 residues. The CDR3 DNA sequence: TGTGCCACCAGCAGAGATCGGCTAGCGGGAAACACAGATACGCAGTATTTT. This sequence encodes CATSRDRLAGNTDTQYF.

On this clone itself: The same CDR3 can be traced to other DNA sequences in this sample. The chain combines TRBV27 with TRBJ2-7; no clear D. The germline V gene has CDR1 MNHEY and CDR2 SMNVEV (reference sequence). This CDR3 is built from 13 residues. Trimming left V 3 bases short and J 0 bases short, with 6 bases between. CDR3 sequence: CASSLFRSYEQYF. In DNA form, the CDR3 reads TGTGCCAGCAGTTTGTTCCGCTCCTACGAGCAGTACTTC.

The rearrangement uses TRBV4-2 and TRBJ2-2; 10 bases agree with TRBD2. Losses at the gene ends were 0 bases for V and 7 bases for J; bases not matched to a gene: 20. Germline values: CDR1 LGHNA, CDR2 YNFKEQ. This CDR3 region has 21 residues. CDR3 nucleotide sequence: TGTGCCAGCAGCCAAGAAGGGGGGACTAGCGTCTTCAAGGAGGAATGCGGGGAGCTGTTTTTT. Protein sequence: CASSQEGGTSVFKEECGELFF.

J is TRBJ2-7 and V is TRBV6-6; 10 bases line up with TRBD2. J gave up 2 bases and V 6 bases, and 10 bases lay outside the gene matches. Germline CDR1 and CDR2: MNHNY and SVGAGI (reference sequence). This CDR3 is built from 16 residues. CDR3 sequence reads: CASRPITSGKTYEQYF. The DNA for the CDR3 is TGTGCCAGCAGGCCCATCACTAGCGGGAAGACCTACGAGCAGTACTTC.

This rearrangement joins TRBV19 to TRBJ1-1; a possible D gene is TRBD1 (5 bases). Germline CDR1 and CDR2: LNHDA and SQIVND (reference sequence). Trimming removed 4 bases from V and 5 bases from J, with 20 bases in between. The CDR3 spans 16 residues. CDR3 sequence (DNA): TGTGCCAGTAGTACCCCCGGAGAGGGGCCCAGGACTGAAGCTTTCTTT. This gives the protein CASSTPGEGPRTEAFF.

The chain combines TRBV14 with TRBJ1-3, with 10 bases lining up with TRBD1. This CDR3 region has 18 residues. Germline V gives CDR1 SGHDN, CDR2 FVKESK. J was trimmed by 4 bases and V by 1 base; bases with no gene match: 10. The chain's CDR3 is CASSQGVRQGASGNTIYF. The CDR3 DNA sequence: TGTGCCAGCAGCCAAGGGGTCCGACAGGGGGCGTCCGGAAACACCATATATTTT.

This clone was detected only once. The chain joins TRBV7-6 to TRBJ2-1; TRBD2 aligns across 12 bases. Germline V gives CDR1 SGHVS, CDR2 FNYEAQ. V was clipped by 6 bases and J by 0 bases; unmatched bases: 9. The CDR3 is made up of 18 amino acids. In DNA form, the CDR3 reads TGTGCCAGCAGTTCCGGACTAGCGGGAAAAAGCTCCTACAATGAGCAGTTCTTC. Translating it yields CASSSGLAGKSSYNEQFF.